Sequencing of this T cell receptor beta chain was carried out in a study of blood T cell repertoires in COVID-19. Data came from immunoSEQ multiplex PCR; TCRdb stores just in-frame clones and leaves some out. Among about 190,000 clones listed, 65% to 80% were seen once. CDR1 and CDR2 (germline): SGHDT, YYEEEE. The V and J ends lost 3 bases and 4 bases respectively, with 11 bases between them. This CDR3 spans 13 amino acids. This clonotype was sampled from a woman in her 50s with acute COVID-19. Material: PBMCs or T cells enriched from blood (not recorded which). The V and J genes are TRBV5-6 and TRBJ2-7; maybe TRBD2 (5 bases). DNA of the CDR3: TGTGCCAGCAGCTCAACTAGGATATACGAGCAGTACGTC. It translates to CASSSTRIYEQYV.